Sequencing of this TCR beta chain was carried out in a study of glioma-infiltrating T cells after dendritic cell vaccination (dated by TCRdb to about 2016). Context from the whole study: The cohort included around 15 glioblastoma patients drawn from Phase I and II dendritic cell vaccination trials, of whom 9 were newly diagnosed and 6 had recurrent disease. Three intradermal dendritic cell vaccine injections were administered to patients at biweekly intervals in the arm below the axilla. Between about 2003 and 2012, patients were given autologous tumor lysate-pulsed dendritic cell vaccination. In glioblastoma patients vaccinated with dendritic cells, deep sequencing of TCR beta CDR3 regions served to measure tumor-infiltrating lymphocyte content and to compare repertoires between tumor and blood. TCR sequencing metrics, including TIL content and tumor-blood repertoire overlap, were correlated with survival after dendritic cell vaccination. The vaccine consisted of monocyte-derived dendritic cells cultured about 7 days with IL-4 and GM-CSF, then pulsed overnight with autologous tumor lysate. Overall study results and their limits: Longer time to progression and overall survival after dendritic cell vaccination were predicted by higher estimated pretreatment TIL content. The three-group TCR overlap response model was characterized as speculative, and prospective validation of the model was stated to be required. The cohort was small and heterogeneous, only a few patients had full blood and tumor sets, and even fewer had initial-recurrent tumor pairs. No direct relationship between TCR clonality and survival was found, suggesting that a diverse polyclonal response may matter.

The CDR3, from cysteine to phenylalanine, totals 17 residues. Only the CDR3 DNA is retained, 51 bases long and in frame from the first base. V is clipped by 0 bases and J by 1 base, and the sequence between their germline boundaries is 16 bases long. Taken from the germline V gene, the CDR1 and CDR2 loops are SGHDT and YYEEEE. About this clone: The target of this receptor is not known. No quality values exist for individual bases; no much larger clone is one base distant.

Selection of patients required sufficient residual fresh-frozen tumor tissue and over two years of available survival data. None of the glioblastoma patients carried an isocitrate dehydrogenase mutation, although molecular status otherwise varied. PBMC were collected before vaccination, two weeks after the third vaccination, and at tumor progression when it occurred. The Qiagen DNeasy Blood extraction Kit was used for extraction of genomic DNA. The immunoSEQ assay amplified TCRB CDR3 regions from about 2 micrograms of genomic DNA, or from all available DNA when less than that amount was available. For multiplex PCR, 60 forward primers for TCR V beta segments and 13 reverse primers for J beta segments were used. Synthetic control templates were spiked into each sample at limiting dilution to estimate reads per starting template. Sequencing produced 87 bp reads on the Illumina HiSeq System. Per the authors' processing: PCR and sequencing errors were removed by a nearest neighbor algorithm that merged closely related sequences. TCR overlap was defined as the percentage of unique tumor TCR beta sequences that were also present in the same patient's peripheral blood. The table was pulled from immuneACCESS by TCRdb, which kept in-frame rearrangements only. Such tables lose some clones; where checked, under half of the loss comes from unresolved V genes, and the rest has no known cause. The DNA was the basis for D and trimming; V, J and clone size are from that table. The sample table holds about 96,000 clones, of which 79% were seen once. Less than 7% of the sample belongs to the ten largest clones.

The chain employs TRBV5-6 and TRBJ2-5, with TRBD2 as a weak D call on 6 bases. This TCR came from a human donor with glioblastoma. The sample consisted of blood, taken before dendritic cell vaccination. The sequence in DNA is TGTGCCAGCAGCTTGGAGGGACTGGGACGCGTCCAAGAGACCCAGTACTTC. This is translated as CASSLEGLGRVQETQYF.